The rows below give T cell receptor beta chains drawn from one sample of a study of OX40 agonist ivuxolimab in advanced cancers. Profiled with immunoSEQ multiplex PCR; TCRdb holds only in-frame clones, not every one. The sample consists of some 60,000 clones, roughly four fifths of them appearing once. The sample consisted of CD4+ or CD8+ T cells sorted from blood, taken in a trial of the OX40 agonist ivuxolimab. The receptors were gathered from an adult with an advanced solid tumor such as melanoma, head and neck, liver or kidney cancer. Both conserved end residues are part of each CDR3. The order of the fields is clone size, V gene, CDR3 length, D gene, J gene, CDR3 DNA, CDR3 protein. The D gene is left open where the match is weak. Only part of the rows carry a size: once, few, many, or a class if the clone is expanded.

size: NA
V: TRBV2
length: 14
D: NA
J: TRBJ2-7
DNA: TGTGCCAGCAGTGGGTCAGGGGAAAACTACGAGCAGTACTTC
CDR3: CASSGSGENYEQYF

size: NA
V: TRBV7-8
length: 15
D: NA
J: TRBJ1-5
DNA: TGTGCCAGCAGCCCCGGGACCTTAGGAGATCAGCCCCAGCATTTT
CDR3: CASSPGTLGDQPQHF

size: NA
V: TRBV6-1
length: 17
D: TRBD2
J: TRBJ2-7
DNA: TGTGCCAGCAGTGGCTTGCGGGGGGCTGGAAAAGGGTACGAGCAGTACTTC
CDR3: CASSGLRGAGKGYEQYF

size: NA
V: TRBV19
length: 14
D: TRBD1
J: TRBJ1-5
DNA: TGTGCCAGTAGTATGGGGGGTCCAGGGGGGCCCCAGCATTTT
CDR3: CASSMGGPGGPQHF

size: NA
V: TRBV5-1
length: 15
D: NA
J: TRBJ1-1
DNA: TGCGCCAGCAGCCCGGTAGCCAGTACGAACACTGAAGCTTTCTTT
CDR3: CASSPVASTNTEAFF

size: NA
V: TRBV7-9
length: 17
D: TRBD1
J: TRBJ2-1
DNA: TGTGCCAGCAGCCGAGCTGTCCGGGACAGGGGTTACAATGAGCAGTTCTTC
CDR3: CASSRAVRDRGYNEQFF

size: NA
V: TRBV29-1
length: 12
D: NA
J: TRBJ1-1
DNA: TGCAGCGTTGAGCAGGGGAACACTGAAGCTTTCTTT
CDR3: CSVEQGNTEAFF

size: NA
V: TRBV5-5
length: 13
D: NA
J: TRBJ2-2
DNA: TGTGCCAGCAGCTTAGATGGGACCGGGGAGCTGTTTTTT
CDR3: CASSLDGTGELFF

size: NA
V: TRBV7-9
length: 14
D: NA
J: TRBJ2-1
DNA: TGTGCCAGCAGCTTCCCCAGGGAATCATATGAGCAGTTCTTC
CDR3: CASSFPRESYEQFF

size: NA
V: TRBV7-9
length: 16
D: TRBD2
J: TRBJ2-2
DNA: TGTGCCAGCACCTCCAAGGGAGGGGTAGGCACCGGGGAGCTGTTTTTT
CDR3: CASTSKGGVGTGELFF

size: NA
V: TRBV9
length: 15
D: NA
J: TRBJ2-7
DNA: TGTGCCAGCAGCGTCGATCCCGGGGGTCAATACGAGCAGTACTTC
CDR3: CASSVDPGGQYEQYF

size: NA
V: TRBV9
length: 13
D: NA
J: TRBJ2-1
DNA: TGTGCCAGCAGCCCCCGACTGGGAGCATGGCAGTTCTTC
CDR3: CASSPRLGAWQFF

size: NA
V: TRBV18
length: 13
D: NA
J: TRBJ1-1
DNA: TGTGCCAGCTCACCTACAGGGAACACTGAAGCTTTCTTT
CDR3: CASSPTGNTEAFF

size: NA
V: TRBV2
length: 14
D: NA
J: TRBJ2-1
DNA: TGTGCCAGCAGTGAAGCGGGACGGGACAATGAGCAGTTCTTC
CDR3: CASSEAGRDNEQFF

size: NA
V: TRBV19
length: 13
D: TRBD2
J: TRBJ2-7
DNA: TGTGCCAGTGGGACTAGCGCCTCCTACGAGCAGTACTTC
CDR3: CASGTSASYEQYF

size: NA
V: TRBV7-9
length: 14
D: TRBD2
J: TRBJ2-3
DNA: TGTGCCAGCAGCGAGGGACTAGCGTTAGATACGCAGTATTTT
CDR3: CASSEGLALDTQYF

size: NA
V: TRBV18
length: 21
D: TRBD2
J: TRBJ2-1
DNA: TGTGCCAGCTCACCATATTTGACTAGCGGGGGGGCTTCGGTGGGTGACAATGAGCAGTTCTTC
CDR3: CASSPYLTSGGASVGDNEQFF

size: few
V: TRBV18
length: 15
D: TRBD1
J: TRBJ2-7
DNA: TGTGCCAGCTCACCCCGGGACAGGGTTCTCTACGAGCAGTACTTC
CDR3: CASSPRDRVLYEQYF

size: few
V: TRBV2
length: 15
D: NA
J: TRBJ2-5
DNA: TGTGCCAGCAGTGAAGGTGCAGGGGCGCAAGAGACCCAGTACTTC
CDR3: CASSEGAGAQETQYF

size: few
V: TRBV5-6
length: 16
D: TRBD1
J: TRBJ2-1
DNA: TGTGCCAGCAGCCCGACAGGGAGTTTCTCCTACAATGAGCAGTTCTTC
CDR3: CASSPTGSFSYNEQFF

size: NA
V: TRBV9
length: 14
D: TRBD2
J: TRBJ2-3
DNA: TGTGCCAGCAGCCCAAGGACTAGCCCAGATACGCAGTATTTT
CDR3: CASSPRTSPDTQYF

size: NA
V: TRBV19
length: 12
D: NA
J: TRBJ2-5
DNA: TGTGCCAGCGGGGGTCGGAAAGAGACCCAGTACTTC
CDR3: CASGGRKETQYF

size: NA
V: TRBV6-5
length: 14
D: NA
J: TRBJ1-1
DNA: TGTGCCAGCAGTTACTCAACCGTGAACACTGAAGCTTTCTTT
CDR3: CASSYSTVNTEAFF

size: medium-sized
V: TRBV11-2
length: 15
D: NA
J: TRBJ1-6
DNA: TGTGCCAGCAGCTTAAGGGGCCTTAATAATTCACCCCTCCACTTT
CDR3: CASSLRGLNNSPLHF

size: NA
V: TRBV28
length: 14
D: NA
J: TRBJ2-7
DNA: TGTGCCAGCACTCGGACGGGACAAGCCTACGAGCAGTACTTC
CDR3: CASTRTGQAYEQYF

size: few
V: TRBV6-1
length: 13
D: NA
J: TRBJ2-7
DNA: TGTGCCAGCAGTGTCTCGCCAAAATACGACCAGTACTTC
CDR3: CASSVSPKYDQYF

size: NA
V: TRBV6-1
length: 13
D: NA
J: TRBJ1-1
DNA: TGTGCCAGCAGTGACTTAAGTAACACTGAAGCTTTCTTT
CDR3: CASSDLSNTEAFF

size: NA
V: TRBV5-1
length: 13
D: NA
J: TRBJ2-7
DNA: TGCGCCAGCAGCTTGTCACAGGTCGGCGAGCAGTACTTC
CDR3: CASSLSQVGEQYF

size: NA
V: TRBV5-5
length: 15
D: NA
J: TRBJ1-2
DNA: TGTGCCAGCAGCTTGTGGCACCAGGGGAACTATGGCTACACCTTC
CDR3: CASSLWHQGNYGYTF

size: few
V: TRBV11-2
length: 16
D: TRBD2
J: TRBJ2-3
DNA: TGTGCCAGCAGCTTACTAGCGGACCCCAAGGGAGATACGCAGTATTTT
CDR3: CASSLLADPKGDTQYF

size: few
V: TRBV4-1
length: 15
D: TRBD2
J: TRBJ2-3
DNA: TGCGCCAGCAGCCCACCTAGCGGACGCACAGATACGCAGTATTTT
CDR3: CASSPPSGRTDTQYF

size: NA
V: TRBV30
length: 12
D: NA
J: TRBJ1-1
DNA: TGTGCCTGGACGGGGGGGCACACTGAAGCTTTCTTT
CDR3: CAWTGGHTEAFF

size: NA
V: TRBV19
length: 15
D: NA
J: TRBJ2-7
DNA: TGTGCCAGTAGGCCGAGCGGATCCTCCCTTTACGAGCAGTACTTC
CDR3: CASRPSGSSLYEQYF

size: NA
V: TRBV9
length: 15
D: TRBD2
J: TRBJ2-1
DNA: TGTGCCAGCAGCCCGCGGGGGGGCCTTGGCAATGAGCAGTTCTTC
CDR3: CASSPRGGLGNEQFF

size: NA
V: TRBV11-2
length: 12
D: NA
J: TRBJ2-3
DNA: TGTGCCAGCAGGACGATCACAGATACGCAGTATTTT
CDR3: CASRTITDTQYF

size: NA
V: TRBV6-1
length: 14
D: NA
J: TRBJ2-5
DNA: TGTGCCAGTCCCGGTCGGTCAGGGGAAGAGACCCAGTACTTC
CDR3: CASPGRSGEETQYF

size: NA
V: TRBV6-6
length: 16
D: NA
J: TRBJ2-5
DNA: TGTGCCAGCAGCTACAATCTAGCGTCGGGTGGGGAGACCCAGTACTTC
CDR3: CASSYNLASGGETQYF